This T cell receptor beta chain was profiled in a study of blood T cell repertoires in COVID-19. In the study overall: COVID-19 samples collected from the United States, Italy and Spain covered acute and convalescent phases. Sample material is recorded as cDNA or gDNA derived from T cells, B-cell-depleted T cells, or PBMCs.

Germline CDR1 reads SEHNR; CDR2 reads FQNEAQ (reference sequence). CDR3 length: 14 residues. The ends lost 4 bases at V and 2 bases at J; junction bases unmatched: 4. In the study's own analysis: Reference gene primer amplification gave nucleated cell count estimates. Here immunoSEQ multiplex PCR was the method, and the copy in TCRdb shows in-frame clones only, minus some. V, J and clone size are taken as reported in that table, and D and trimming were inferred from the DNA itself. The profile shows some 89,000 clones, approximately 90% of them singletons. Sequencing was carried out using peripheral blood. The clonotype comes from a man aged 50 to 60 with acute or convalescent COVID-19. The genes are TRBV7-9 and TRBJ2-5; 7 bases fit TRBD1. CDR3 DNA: TGTGCCAGCAGCTACCGACAGGGACAAGAGACCCAGTACTTC. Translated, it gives CASSYRQGQETQYF.